Included here is one T cell receptor beta chain sequence, with context. What it binds is unknown. Only in-frame clones appear in the TCRdb table, and some are missing; sequencing was by immunoSEQ multiplex PCR. The table shows about 98,000 clones, with roughly nine tenths occurring only once. Trimming cost V 6 bases and J 4 bases; bases outside gene matches: 12. Per the germline V gene, CDR1 is MNHEY and CDR2 is SMNVEV (reference sequence). The CDR3 contains 15 residues. This sample stems from a study of cytomegalovirus exposure and HLA in healthy donors. Turning to the study itself: It was reported in a later analysis that the same platform had been used for the 120 validation repertoires as for the 666 first-cohort repertoires.

Notes on the study in general: Most TCR sequences proved rare, with some public TCRs found in many donors. Clusters of TCRs from the first cohort tended to co-occur in the 120 or so validation repertoires (as a later analysis found).

The sample comprised PBMCs. The receptor was derived from a woman in her 30s in good health and CMV-seronegative. The chain recombines TRBV27 with TRBJ2-7, with TRBD2 matching over 7 bases. The CDR3 loop is CASRTGTTARYEQYF. DNA of the CDR3: TGTGCCAGCAGAACCGGGACTACGGCTCGGTACGAGCAGTACTTC.